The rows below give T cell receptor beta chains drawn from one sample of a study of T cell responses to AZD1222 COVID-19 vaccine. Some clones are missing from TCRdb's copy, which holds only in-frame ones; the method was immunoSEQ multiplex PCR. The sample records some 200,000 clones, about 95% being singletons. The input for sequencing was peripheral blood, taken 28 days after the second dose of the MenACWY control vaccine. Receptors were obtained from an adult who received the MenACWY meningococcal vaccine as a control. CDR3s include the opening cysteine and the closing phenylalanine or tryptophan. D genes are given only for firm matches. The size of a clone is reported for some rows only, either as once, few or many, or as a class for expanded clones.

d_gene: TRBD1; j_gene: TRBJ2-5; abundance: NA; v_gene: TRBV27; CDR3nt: TGTGCCAGCAGTCGGACAGGCAGGGAGACCCAGTACTTC; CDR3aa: CASSRTGRETQYF
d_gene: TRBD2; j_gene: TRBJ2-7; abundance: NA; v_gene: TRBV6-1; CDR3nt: TGTGCCAGCAGTGAAGTGGGGGGGTACTACGAGCAGTACTTC; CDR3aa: CASSEVGGYYEQYF
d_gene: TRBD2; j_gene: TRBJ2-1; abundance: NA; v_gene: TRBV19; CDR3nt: TGTGCCAGTAGTATGTCGGGGCTAGCGGGGTATTCCTCCTACAATGAGCAGTTCTTC; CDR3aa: CASSMSGLAGYSSYNEQFF
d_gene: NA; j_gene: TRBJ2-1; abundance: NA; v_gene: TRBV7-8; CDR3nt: TGTGCCAGCAGCTTTCCGGGACCTGGGAATGAGCAGTTCTTC; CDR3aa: CASSFPGPGNEQFF
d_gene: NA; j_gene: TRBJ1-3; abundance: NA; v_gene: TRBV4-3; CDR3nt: TGCGCCAGCAGCCAAGTGGGGGGATCTGGAAACACCATATATTTT; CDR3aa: CASSQVGGSGNTIYF
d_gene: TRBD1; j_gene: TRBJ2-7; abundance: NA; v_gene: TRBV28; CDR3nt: TGTGCCAGCAGCCCAGGACAGGGGGCAAGGGAGCAGTACTTC; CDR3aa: CASSPGQGAREQYF
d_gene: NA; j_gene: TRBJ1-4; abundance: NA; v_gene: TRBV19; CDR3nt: TGTGCCAGTAGTCCCGGACCGGGACGAAATGAAAAACTGTTTTTT; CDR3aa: CASSPGPGRNEKLFF
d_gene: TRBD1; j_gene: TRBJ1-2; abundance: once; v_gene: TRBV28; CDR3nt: TGTGCCAGCAGTTTATACCGTGGGACAGGGGATGGCTACACCTTC; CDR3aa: CASSLYRGTGDGYTF
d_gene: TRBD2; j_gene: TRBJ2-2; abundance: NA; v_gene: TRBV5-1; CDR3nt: TGCGCCAGCAGCTTGACGGGACTAGCGGGAGGGCGTTTGACCGGGGAGCTGTTTTTT; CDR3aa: CASSLTGLAGGRLTGELFF
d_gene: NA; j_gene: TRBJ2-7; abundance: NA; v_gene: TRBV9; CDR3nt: TGTGCCAGCAGCAAAGGCTACGAGCAGTACTTC; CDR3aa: CASSKGYEQYF
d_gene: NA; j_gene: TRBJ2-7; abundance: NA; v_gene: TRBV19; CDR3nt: TGTGCCAGTAGTACCACAACGCGGGAGCAGTACTTC; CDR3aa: CASSTTTREQYF
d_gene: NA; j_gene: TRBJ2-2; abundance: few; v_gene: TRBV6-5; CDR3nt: TGTGCCAGTCAGGGTAGCGGAACCGGGGAGCTGTTTTTT; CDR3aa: CASQGSGTGELFF
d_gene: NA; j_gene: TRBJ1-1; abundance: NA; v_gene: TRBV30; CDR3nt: TGTGCCTGGAGTGTACAATTAGGGTTAAGCTCTGAAGCTTTCTTT; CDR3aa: CAWSVQLGLSSEAFF
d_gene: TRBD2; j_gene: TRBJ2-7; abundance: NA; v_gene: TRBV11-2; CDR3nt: TGTGCCAGCAGTCTCGCAGCTAGCGGGCCTCTCCCTGGCTACGAGCAGTACTTC; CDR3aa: CASSLAASGPLPGYEQYF
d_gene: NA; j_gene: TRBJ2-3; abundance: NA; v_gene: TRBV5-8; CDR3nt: TGTGCCAGCAGCACAAGAGCCGGGGGCTCTAGCACAGATACGCAGTATTTT; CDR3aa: CASSTRAGGSSTDTQYF
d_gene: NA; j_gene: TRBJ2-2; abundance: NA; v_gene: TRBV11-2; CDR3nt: TGTGCCAGCAGCCAGAGGTTCGGCGGGGAGCTGTTTTTT; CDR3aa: CASSQRFGGELFF
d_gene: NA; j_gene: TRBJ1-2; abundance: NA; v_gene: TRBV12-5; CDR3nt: TGTGCTAGTGGTTCAACTCCAACGGACAGTTCCAACTATGGCTACACCTTC; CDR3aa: CASGSTPTDSSNYGYTF
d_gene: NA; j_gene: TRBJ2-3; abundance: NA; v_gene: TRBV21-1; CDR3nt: NA; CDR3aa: CASSKVWASGSTDTQYF
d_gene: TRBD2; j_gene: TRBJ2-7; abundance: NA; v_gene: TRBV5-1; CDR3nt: TGCGCCAGCAGCTGGGGACTAGCGGGGGGGAGCTCCTACGAGCAGTACTTC; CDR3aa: CASSWGLAGGSSYEQYF
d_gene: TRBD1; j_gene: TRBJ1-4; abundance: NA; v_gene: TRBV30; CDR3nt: TGTGCCTGGAGTCGGACAGGGGGCTTGCGTTATGGTGAAAAACTGTTTTTT; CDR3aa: CAWSRTGGLRYGEKLFF
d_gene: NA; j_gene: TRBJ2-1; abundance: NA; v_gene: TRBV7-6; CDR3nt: TGTGCCAGCAGCCCGACTGTACGGGAGCATAGCGGCCCGGGGCAGTTCTTC; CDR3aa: CASSPTVREHSGPGQFF
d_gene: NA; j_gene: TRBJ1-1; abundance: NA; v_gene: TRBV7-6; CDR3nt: TGTGCCAGCAGCTTAGTCCAGGGTCGCGGGACTGAAGCTTTCTTT; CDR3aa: CASSLVQGRGTEAFF
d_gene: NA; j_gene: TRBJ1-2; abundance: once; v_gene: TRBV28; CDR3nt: TGTGCCAGCGGGGCAGGAACTAACTATGGCTACACCTTC; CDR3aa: CASGAGTNYGYTF
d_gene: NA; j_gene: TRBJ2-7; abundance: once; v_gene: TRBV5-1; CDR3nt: TGCGCCAGCGGGCTAGGGGGTTCCTACGAGCAGTACTTC; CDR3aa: CASGLGGSYEQYF
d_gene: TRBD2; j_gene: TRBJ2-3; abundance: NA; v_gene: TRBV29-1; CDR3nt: TGCAGCGTTGAACTAGCGGGAGGGCCTCGAACAGATACGCAGTATTTT; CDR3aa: CSVELAGGPRTDTQYF
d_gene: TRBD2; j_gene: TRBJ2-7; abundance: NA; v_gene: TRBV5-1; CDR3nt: TGCGCCAGCAGTCCTGATGGCCAGGAAGGGACTAGCGGGAGAAGCCACGAGCAGTACTTC; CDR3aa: CASSPDGQEGTSGRSHEQYF
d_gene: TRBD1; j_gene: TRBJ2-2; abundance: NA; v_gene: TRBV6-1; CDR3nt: TGTGCCAGCAGAGAAGGACAGGGCAACACCGGGGAGCTGTTTTTT; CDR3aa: CASREGQGNTGELFF
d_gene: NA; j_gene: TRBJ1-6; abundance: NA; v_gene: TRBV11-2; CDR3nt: TGTGCCAGCAGCTTAGTTTTTGGGGGTAACTCACCCCTCCACTTT; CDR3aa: CASSLVFGGNSPLHF
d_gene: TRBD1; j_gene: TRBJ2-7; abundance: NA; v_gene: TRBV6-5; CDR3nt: TGTGCCAGCAGTTACGAAGGGACAGATGTATCCTACGAGCAGTACTTC; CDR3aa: CASSYEGTDVSYEQYF
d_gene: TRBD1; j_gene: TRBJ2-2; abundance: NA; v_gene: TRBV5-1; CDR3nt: TGCGCCAGCAGCTTGGAGGGGACAGGGGGCGCAAACACCGGGGAGCTGTTTTTT; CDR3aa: CASSLEGTGGANTGELFF
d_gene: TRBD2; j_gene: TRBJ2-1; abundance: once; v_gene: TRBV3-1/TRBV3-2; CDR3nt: TGTGCCAGCAGCGCCCGACTAGCGGGGGGGCGGTCGTTCCAAGAGCAGTTCTTC; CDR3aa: CASSARLAGGRSFQEQFF
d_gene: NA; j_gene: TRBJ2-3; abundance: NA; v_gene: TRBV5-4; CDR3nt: TGTGCCAGCAGCTTGGGAGGGCCAGATACGCAGTATTTT; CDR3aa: CASSLGGPDTQYF
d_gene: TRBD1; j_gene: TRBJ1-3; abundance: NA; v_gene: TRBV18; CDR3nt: TGTGCCAGCTCGTTCCGAGGGACAGGCTCTGGAAACACCATATATTTT; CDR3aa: CASSFRGTGSGNTIYF
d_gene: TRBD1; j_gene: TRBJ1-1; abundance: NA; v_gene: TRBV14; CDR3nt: TGTGCCAGCAGCCTCCGGACAGGGCTTGAGGACACTGAAGCTTTCTTT; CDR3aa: CASSLRTGLEDTEAFF
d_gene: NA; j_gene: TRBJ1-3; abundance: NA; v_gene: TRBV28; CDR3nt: TGTGCCAGCAGGACGGACCTCTTCTCTGGAAACACCATATATTTT; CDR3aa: CASRTDLFSGNTIYF
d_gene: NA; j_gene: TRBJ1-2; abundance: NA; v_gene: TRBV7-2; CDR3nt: TGTGCCAGCAGCCCGGACGGAAGGCCTGGCTACACCTTC; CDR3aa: CASSPDGRPGYTF
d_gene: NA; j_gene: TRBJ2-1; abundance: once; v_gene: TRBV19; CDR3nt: TGTGCCAGTAGTATAGACCCAGGTTCCTACAATGAGCAGTTCTTC; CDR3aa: CASSIDPGSYNEQFF
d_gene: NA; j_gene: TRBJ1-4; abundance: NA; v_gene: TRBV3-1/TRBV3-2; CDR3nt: TGTGCCAGCAGCCAAGGTCTTGAAAAACTGTTTTTT; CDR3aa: CASSQGLEKLFF
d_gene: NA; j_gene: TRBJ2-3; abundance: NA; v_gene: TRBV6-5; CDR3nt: TGTGCCAGCAGTTGGGGGGGCCGGGACTACGATACGCAGTATTTT; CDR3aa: CASSWGGRDYDTQYF
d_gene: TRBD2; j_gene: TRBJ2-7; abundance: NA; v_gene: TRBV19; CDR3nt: TGTGCCAGTAGTAGTAGCGGGAGGATCAACTACGAGCAGTACTTC; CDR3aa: CASSSSGRINYEQYF
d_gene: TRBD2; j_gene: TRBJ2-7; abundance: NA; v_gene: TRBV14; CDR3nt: TGTGCCAGCAGCCCTCGACTAGCGGGGGCTTCCTACGAGCAGTACTTC; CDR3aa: CASSPRLAGASYEQYF
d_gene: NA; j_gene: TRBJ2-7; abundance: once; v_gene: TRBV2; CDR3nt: TGTGCCGGCCGACGGGGCTACGAGCAGTACTTC; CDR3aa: CAGRRGYEQYF
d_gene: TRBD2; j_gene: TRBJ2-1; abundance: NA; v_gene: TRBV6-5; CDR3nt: TGTGCCAGCAGTTCAACTAGCGGGAGTATGAATGAGCAGTTCTTC; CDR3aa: CASSSTSGSMNEQFF
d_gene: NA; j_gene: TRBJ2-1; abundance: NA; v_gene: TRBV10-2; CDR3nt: TGCGCCAGCAGTGATTACAATGAGCAGTTCTTC; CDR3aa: CASSDYNEQFF
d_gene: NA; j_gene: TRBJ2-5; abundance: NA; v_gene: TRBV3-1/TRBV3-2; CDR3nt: TGTGCCAGCAGCCAAGAGCAGGCAAACCAAGAGACCCAGTACTTC; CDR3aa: CASSQEQANQETQYF
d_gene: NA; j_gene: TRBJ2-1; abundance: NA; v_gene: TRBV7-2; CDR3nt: TGTGCCAGCAGCTTAGATTGGACAGTCAATGAGCAGTTCTTC; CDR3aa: CASSLDWTVNEQFF